This T cell receptor beta chain was documented in a study of cytomegalovirus exposure and HLA in healthy donors (dated by TCRdb to about 2017). About the investigation overall: An earlier analysis of roughly 630 of the donors reported more than 250 Gb of sequence data and about 100 million unique TCR beta sequences from about 179 million T cells. An early release that covered roughly 600 HLA-typed donors contained approximately 320 gigabases of sequencing data and about 93 million unique TCR sequences. The genetic ancestry cluster associated with self-reported Caucasian donors included around 76% of the 398 genotyped donors. The study aimed to test whether signatures of past pathogen exposure could be identified by cataloging public T cell receptors. The T cell repertoires of several hundred subjects were profiled by immunosequencing and related to cytomegalovirus serostatus. Along with the roughly 700-subject first cohort, a separate validation cohort of 120 different subjects was used. To predict cytomegalovirus infection status, the study combined high-throughput TCR immunosequencing, statistical association of individual TCRs with disease status, and machine learning. In a later analysis, previously published TCR beta repertoires from fewer than 750 donors were re-analyzed and high-resolution HLA genotyping was added so that TCR occurrence patterns could be studied. Rather than using new phenotypic data, the later analysis identified candidate immune exposures from TCR beta sequences and from how often those sequences occurred across donors. An earlier analysis of several hundred of the donors applied high-throughput TCR beta sequencing to assess whether each TCR beta V gene segment acted as functional or pseudogenic. Donor age, sex, ethnicity and CMV serostatus were collected together with the repertoire data. Genome-wide SNP genotypes for about 65% of the roughly 700 donors were used in a later genetic analysis, which treated that subset as a discovery cohort. All discovery cohort repertoires had been generated using a single sequencing platform. HLA typing included class I and class II loci at four-digit resolution. The number of donors typed differed by locus, with 629-630 for A, B, C, DRB1 and DQB1, 522 for DQA1, over 600 for DPA1, and some 440 for DPB1. Roughly five DR-DQ haplotypes were handled as single units for association and clustering, since linkage in the cohort was strong. On average, 235,054 unique TCR beta nucleotide sequences were sequenced per donor among roughly 430 genotyped donors of the cohort, with roughly 18% of those sequences being non-productive.

From the cysteine through the phenylalanine, the CDR3 covers 14 amino acids. Of the read, only the CDR3 DNA is kept; its 42 bases are in frame from base 1. V loses 2 bases, J loses 4 bases, and the germline ends lie 9 bases apart. As encoded in the germline V gene (reference sequence), CDR1 is MNHEY while CDR2 is SMNVEV. The receptor library was made with the immunoSEQ multiplex PCR assay. For the multiplex PCR, a mixture combining 60 forward primers for TCR Vbeta segments and 13 reverse primers for TCR Jbeta segments was used. The CDR3 region of rearranged TCR beta genes was amplified from genomic DNA by a multiplex PCR assay. On the Illumina HiSeq System, the amplified TCR beta libraries were sequenced as 87-base-pair reads. As for how the authors treated the data: A later analysis tallied some 79 million unique TCR beta chains across the 610 or so repertoires, and approximately 12 million of those chains were shared by two or more donors. Raw reads were error-corrected and collapsed into unique sequences by a nearest-neighbor algorithm in which closely related sequences were merged to remove PCR and sequencing errors. V, D and J gene segments were assigned by aligning CDR3 sequences to IMGT reference sequences. For a sequence to be retained, a match of at least six nucleotides to both a V gene segment and a J gene segment was required. A rearrangement counted as productive if the CDR3 had no stop codons and remained in frame with V and J, and every other rearrangement counted as non-productive. Following IMGT convention, CDR3 was defined as the stretch from the second conserved V-encoded cysteine to the conserved J-encoded phenylalanine. In an earlier analysis of roughly 610 of the donors, sequences lacking an unambiguous match to a single V gene segment were excluded. An earlier analysis of under 750 of the donors called V segments functional above 56.7% productive rearrangements and segregating when the between-donor standard deviation exceeded 5%. To diagnose cytomegalovirus status from the catalog of TCR beta chain sequences, a statistical classification framework was built. In a later analysis, V and J genes were assigned by comparing TCR nucleotide sequences against IMGT/GENE-DB human TR gene sequences. In a later analysis, CDR3 sequences and most-parsimonious VDJ recombination scenarios were assigned using the TCRdist pipeline. In a later analysis, each TCR beta chain was defined by its CDR3 amino acid sequence together with its V-gene family, and reads without a unique V-gene family were excluded. A later analysis removed several hundred highly shared, low-generation-probability nucleotide sequences to deal with suspected cross-contamination and a sequencing artifact. In a later analysis, a clonal expansion index for each public chain was calculated from normalized within-repertoire ranks of inferred template counts. In a later analysis, generation probabilities were computed using a VDJ recombination model fitted to out-of-frame rearrangements, and the results were checked against IGoR. Hypergeometric tests were used in a later analysis to score TCR-TCR, TCR-HLA and TCR-CMV co-occurrence, with a repertoire-size bias correction applied to the TCR pairs. In a later analysis, false discovery rates were estimated by permuting HLA or CMV assignments 20 times. A later analysis grouped co-occurring TCRs with DBSCAN, adding TCRdist sequence similarity when clustering within HLA-allele-positive subsets. Co-occurrence clustering excluded repertoires with fewer than 30,000 or more than 120,000 public chains, plus five with anomalous nucleotide sharing. TCRdb re-hosts the immuneACCESS table, in-frame sequences only. Its copies lack some clones; in the studies checked, an unresolved V gene accounts for under half of them, and the cause for the rest is not known. V and J calls and clone size are those listed in that table; D and trimming were worked out from the DNA. The sample records 150,000 to 200,000 clones, around 78% of which are singletons. Under 2.5% of the sample belongs to the ten largest clones.

The cohort consisted of some 730 healthy bone marrow donors. Cohort members were all nominally healthy when sampled, although unrecorded immune exposures were likely present. The donor tested CMV seropositive and was one of the 289 seropositive cohort members. Every donor gave a peripheral blood sample, and the peripheral blood mononuclear cells from that sample were used for TCR beta sequencing. The Qiagen DNeasy Blood Extraction Kit was used to extract genomic DNA from the blood cell samples. The paper as a whole reports these results and caveats: Sequencing depth was assumed to be roughly uniform across donors in the presence/absence analyses, though that assumption may not hold. Broadly in line with IMGT annotations, most TCR beta V segments showed up in productive rearrangements about 90% or about 30% of the time in an earlier analysis of approximately 640 of the donors. In both the original and validation cohorts, the classifier was reported to diagnose cytomegalovirus status with high specificity and sensitivity. In a later analysis, most CMV-associated TCR beta chains were found to appear HLA-restricted, with HLA associations seemingly driven largely by CMV exposure. A further reported finding was that TCR beta sequences accurately predicted the HLA-A and HLA-B alleles for most subjects in the first cohort. Across donors, most TCR sequences were observed very rarely, whereas some public TCRs were present in many individuals. This cohort had only TCR beta chains sequenced, and the lack of alpha or paired-chain data limited which features could be detected. Compared with the approximately 600-donor mean, donors in an Asian-associated ancestry cluster had fewer N-insertions in productive TCRs, according to a later genetic analysis. In a later analysis, TCR association rates were found to vary across HLA loci, with the most associated TCRs seen for DRB1 alleles and the fewest for HLA-C alleles. Seventeen rarely observed V segments, including chromosome 9 orphons, were excluded from the earlier analysis of a few hundred of the donors because counts were too low. A group of highly shared sequence variants was considered likely to be a technical artifact of the sequencing pipeline. In a later analysis, over 15,000 TCR beta sequences were associated with specific HLA alleles at a false discovery rate of 0.05. Because HLA typing was missing for some donors at each locus, association tests included only the typed subset. Immune exposure information for the cohort was limited to CMV serostatus. It was suggested by the authors that the approach could potentially be generalized to other disease states and immunological phenotypes. Compared with equally common non-associated chains, HLA-associated TCR beta chains in a later analysis were more clonally expanded and had lower generation probabilities. A later analysis reported that several top co-occurrence clusters appeared linked to parvovirus B19, influenza, CMV and Epstein-Barr virus. Assigning TCR associations to individual alleles was difficult when HLA alleles, especially DR and DQ, strongly co-occurred. Because the 87-base-pair reads could not distinguish some IMGT-functional V segments, including TRBV6-2 and TRBV6-3, those segments were excluded. A few of the identified cytomegalovirus-associated TCR beta chains were confirmed in vitro to be specific for cytomegalovirus antigens. Correlated functional status among segregating V segments might be attributable to linkage disequilibrium, but an unknown experimental factor could not be ruled out. V-gene and J-gene trimming of TCR beta chains was associated with a missense DCLRE1C variant in a later genetic analysis, and the association was replicated in an independent cohort. The study listed 150 to 200 TCR beta chains as associated with cytomegalovirus.

Comments on this clone: Its binding antigen is unknown. No base qualities exist here, and no much larger clone lies one base off it.

The sequenced sample was PBMCs. The sequence was collected from a woman aged 25 to 39 in good health and CMV-seropositive. The chain employs TRBV27 and TRBJ2-4; the D gene is perhaps TRBD1, on 7 matching bases. The CDR3: CASSLQGGKNIQYF. The sequenced DNA: TGTGCCAGCAGTTTACAGGGGGGAAAAAACATTCAGTACTTC.